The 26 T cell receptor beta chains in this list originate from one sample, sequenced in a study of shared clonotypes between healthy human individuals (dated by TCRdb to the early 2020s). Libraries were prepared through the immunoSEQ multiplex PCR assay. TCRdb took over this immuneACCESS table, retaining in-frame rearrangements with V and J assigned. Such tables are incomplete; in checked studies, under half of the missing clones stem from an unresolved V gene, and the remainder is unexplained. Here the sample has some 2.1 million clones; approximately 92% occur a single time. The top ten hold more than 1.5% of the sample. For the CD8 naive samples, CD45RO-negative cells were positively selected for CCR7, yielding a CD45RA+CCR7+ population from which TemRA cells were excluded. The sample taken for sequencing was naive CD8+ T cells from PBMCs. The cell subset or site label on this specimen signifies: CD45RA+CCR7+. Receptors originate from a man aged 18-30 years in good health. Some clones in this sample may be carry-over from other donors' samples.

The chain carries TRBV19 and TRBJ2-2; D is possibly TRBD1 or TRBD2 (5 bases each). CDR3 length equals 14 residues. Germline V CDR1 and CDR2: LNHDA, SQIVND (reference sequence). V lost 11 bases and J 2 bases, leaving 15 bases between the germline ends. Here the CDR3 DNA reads TGTGCCTCCCAAGGGACGGGAAACACCGGGGAGCTGTTTTTT. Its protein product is CASQGTGNTGELFF.

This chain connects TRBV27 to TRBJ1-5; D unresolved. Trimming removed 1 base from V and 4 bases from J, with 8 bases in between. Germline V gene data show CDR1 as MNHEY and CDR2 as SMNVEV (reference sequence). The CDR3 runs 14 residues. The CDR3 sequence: CASSLLPANQPQHF. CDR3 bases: TGTGCCAGCAGTTTATTGCCGGCTAATCAGCCCCAGCATTTT.

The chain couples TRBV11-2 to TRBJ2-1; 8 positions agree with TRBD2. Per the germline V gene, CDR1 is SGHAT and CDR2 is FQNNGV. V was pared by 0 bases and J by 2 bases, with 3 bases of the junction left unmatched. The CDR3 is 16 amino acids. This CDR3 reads CASSLDSGSAYNEQFF. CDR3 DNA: TGTGCCAGCAGCTTAGACAGCGGGAGTGCCTACAATGAGCAGTTCTTC.

The CDR3 is CASSPGQPSYEQYF. CDR3 nucleotide sequence: TGCGCCAGCAGCCCGGGACAGCCCTCCTACGAGCAGTACTTC. This chain connects TRBV4-1 to TRBJ2-7, with 7 bases matching TRBD1. V was clipped by 4 bases and J by 0 bases; unmatched bases: 3. Per germline, CDR1 MGHRA and CDR2 YSYEKL. The CDR3 length is 14 residues.

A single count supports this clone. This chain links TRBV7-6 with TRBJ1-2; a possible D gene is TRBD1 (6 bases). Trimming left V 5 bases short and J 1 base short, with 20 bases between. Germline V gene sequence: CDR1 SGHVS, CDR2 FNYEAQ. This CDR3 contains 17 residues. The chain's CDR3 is CASSDQPEDRNNYGYTF. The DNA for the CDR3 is TGTGCCAGCAGCGACCAACCGGAGGACAGAAATAACTATGGCTACACCTTC.

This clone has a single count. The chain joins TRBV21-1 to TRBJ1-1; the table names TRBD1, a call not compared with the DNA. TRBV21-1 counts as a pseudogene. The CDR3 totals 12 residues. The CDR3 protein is CASSKGRLEAFF. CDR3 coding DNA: TGTGCCAGCAGCAAGGGCCGCCTTGAAGCTTTCTTT.

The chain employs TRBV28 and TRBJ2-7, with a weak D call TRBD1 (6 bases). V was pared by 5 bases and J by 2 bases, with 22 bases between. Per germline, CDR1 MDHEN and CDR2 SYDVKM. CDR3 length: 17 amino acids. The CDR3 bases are TGTGCCAGCAGTAAAATCCGGGACACACGACGCCCCTACGAGCAGTACTTC. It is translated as CASSKIRDTRRPYEQYF.

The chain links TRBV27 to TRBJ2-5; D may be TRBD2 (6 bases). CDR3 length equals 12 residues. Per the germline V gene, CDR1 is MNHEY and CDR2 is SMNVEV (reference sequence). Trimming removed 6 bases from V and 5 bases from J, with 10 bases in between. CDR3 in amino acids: CASRVGSETQYF. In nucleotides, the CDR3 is TGTGCCAGCAGAGTCGGGAGTGAGACCCAGTACTTC.

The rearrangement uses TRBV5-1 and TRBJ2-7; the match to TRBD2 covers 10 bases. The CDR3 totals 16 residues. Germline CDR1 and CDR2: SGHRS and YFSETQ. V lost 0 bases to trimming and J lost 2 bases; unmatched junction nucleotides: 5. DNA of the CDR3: TGCGCCAGCAGCTTGGCACTAGCGGGATCCCCCTACGAGCAGTACTTC. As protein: CASSLALAGSPYEQYF.

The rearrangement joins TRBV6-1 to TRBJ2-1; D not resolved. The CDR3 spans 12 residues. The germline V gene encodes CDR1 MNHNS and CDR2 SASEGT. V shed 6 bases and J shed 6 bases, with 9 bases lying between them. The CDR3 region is CASRLRINEQFF. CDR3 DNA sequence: TGTGCCAGCAGACTAAGGATCAATGAGCAGTTCTTC.

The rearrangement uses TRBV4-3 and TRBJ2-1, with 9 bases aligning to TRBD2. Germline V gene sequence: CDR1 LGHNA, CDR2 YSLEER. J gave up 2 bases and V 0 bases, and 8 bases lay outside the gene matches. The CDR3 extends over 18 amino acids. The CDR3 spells CASSQDRRLAAAYNEQFF. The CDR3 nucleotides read TGCGCCAGCAGCCAAGATCGACGACTAGCGGCTGCCTACAATGAGCAGTTCTTC.

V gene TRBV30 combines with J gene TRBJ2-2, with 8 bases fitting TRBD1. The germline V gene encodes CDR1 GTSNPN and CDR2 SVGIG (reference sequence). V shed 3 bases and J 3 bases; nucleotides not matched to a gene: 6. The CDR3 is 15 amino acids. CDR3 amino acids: CAWRPYRGYTGELFF. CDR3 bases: TGTGCCTGGAGGCCCTACAGGGGGTACACCGGGGAGCTGTTTTTT.

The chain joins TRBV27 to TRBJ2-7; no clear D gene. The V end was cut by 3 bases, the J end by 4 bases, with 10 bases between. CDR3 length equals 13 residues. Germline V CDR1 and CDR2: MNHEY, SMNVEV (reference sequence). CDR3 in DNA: TGTGCCAGCAGTTTGGTGAATGGGTACGAGCAGTACTTC. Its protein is CASSLVNGYEQYF.

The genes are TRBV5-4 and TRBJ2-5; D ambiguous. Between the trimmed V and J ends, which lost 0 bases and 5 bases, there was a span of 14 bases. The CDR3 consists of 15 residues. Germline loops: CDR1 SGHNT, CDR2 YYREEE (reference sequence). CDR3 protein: CASSLGTAPPETQYF. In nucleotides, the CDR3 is TGTGCCAGCAGCTTGGGGACCGCCCCCCCCGAGACCCAGTACTTC.

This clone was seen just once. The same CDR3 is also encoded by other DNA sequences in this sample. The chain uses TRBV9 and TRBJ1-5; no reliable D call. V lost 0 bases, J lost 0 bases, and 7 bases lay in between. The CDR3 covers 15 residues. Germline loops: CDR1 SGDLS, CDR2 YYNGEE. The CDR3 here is CASSVGGNSNQPQHF. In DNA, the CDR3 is TGTGCCAGCAGCGTAGGTGGGAATAGCAATCAGCCCCAGCATTTT.

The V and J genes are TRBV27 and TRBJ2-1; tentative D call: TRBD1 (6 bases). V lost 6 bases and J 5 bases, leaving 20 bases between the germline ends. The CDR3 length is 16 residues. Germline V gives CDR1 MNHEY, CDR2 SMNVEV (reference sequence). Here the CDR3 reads CASSNYSPGHHNEQFF. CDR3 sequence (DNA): TGTGCCAGCAGCAACTACTCCCCGGGACACCACAATGAGCAGTTCTTC.

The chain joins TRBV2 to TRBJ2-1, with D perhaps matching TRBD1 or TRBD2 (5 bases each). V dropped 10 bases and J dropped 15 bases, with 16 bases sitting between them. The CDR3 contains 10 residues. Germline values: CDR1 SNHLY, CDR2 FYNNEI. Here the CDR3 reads CATGPGSTFF. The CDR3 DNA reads TGTGCCACGGGACCAGGGAGTACGTTCTTC.

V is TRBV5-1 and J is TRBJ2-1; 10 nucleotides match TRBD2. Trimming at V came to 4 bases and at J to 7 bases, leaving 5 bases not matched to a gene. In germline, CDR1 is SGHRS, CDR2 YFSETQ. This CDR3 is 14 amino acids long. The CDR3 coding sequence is TGCGCCAGCAGCGTTAGCGGGAGGTGGAATGAGCAGTTCTTC. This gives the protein CASSVSGRWNEQFF.

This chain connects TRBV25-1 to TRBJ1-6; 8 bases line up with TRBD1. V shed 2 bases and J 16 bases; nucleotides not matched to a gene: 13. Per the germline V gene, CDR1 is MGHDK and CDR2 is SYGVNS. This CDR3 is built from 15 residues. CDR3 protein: CASSEITPGQGELHF. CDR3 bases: TGTGCCAGCAGTGAAATCACCCCCGGACAGGGTGAACTCCACTTT.

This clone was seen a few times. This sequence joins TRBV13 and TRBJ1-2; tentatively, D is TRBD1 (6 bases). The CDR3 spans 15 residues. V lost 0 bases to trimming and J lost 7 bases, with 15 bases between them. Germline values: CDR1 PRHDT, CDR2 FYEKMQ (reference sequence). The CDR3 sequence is CASSLGQSEGGGYTF. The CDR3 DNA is TGTGCCAGCAGCTTAGGCCAGAGTGAGGGGGGTGGCTACACCTTC. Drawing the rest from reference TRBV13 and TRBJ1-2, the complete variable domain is AAGVIQSPRHLIKEKRETATLKCYPIPRHDTVYWYQQGPGQDPQFLISFYEKMQSDKGSIPDRFSAQQFSDYHSELNMSSLELGDSALYFCASSLGQSEGGGYTFGSGTRLTVV.

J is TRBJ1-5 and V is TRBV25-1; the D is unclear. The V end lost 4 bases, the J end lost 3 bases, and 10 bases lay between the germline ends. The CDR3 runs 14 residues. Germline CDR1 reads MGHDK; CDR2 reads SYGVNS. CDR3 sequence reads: CASSARGVNQPQHF. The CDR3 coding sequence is TGTGCCAGCAGTGCACGGGGAGTCAATCAGCCCCAGCATTTT. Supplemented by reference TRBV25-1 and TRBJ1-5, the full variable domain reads EADIYQTPRYLVIGTGKKITLECSQTMGHDKMYWYQQDPGMELHLIHYSYGVNSTEKGDLSSESTVSRIRTEHFPLTLESARPSHTSQYLCASSARGVNQPQHFGDGTRLSIL.

CDR3 residues: CASSLGHRSPGLDNEQFF. The CDR3 nucleotides are TGTGCCAGCAGCTTAGGCCACCGAAGCCCCGGCCTTGACAATGAGCAGTTCTTC. The chain uses TRBV13 and TRBJ2-1; D remains unclear. This CDR3 contains 18 residues. Between the trimmed V and J ends, which lost 0 bases and 5 bases, there was a span of 20 bases. Germline CDR1 PRHDT, CDR2 FYEKMQ (reference sequence).

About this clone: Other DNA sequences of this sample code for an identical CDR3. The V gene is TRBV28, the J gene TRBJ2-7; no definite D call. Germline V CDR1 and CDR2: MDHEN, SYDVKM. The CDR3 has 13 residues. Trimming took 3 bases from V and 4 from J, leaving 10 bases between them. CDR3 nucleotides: TGTGCCAGCAGTTTTAGCACATATTACGAGCAGTACTTC. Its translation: CASSFSTYYEQYF.

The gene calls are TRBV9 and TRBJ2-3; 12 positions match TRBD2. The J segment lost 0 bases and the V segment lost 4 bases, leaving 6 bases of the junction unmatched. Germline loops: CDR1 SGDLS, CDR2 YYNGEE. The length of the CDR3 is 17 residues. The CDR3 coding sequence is TGTGCCAGCAGCAGAGGACTAGCGGGATATAGCACAGATACGCAGTATTTT. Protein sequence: CASSRGLAGYSTDTQYF.

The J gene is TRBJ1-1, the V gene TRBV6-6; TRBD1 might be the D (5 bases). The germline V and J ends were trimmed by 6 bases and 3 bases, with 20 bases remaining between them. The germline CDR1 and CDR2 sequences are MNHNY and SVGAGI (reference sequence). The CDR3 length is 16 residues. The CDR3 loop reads CASSPRGGSLDTEAFF. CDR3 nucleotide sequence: TGTGCCAGCAGCCCTCGGGGGGGGTCATTGGACACTGAAGCTTTCTTT.

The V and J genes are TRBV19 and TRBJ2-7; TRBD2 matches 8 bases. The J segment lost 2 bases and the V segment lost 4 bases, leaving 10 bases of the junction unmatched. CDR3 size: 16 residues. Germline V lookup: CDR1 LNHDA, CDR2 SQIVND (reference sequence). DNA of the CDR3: TGTGCCAGTAGTAGTCTAGCGGGCGACCTCCCCTACGAGCAGTACTTC. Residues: CASSSLAGDLPYEQYF.